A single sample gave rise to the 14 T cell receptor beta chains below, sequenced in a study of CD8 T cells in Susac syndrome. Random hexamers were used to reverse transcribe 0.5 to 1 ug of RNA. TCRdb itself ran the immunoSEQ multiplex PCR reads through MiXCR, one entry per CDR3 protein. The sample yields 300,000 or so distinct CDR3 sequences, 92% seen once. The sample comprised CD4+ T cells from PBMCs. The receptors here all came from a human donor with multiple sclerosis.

DNA for the CDR3: TGCAGTGCTAGGGCGCGGGCACCGAACACTGAAGCTTTCTTT. This translates into CSARARAPNTEAFF. The gene calls are TRBV20-1 and TRBJ1-1, with unresolved D. Per the germline V gene, CDR1 is DFQATT and CDR2 is SNEGSKA (reference sequence). This CDR3 has 14 residues. V shed 3 bases and J shed 1 base, with 12 bases lying between them.

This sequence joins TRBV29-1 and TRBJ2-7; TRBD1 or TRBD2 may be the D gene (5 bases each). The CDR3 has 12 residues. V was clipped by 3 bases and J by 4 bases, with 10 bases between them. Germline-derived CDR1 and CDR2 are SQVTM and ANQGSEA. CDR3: CSVEGVRYEQYF. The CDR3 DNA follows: TGCAGCGTTGAGGGGGTGAGGTACGAGCAGTACTTC.

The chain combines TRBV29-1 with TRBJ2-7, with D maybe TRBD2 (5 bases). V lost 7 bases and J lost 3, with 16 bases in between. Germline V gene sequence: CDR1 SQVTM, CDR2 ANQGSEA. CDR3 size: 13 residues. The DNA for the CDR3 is TGCAGCGGCAGTACGGGAAACCTCTACGAGCAGTACTTC. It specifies CSGSTGNLYEQYF.

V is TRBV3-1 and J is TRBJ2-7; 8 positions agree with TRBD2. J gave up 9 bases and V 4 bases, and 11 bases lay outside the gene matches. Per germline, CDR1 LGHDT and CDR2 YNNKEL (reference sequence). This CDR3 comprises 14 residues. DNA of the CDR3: TGTGCCAGCAGCCCCACCGCGGGGGGTTGGGGGCAGTACTTC. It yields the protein CASSPTAGGWGQYF.

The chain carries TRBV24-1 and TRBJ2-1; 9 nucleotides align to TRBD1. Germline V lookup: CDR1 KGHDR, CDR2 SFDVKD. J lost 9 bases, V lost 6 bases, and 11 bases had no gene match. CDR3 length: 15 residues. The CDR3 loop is CATSTSGQGGSEQFF. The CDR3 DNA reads TGTGCCACCAGTACCTCGGGACAGGGTGGATCTGAGCAGTTCTTC.

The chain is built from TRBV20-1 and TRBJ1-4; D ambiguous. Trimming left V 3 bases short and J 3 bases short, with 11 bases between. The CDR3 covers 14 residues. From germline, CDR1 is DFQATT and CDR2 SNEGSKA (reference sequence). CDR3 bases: TGCAGTGCTAGCGGGAGTTCAGCTAATGAAAAACTGTTTTTT. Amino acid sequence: CSASGSSANEKLFF.

The CDR3 sequence: CSASRRAFNTGELFF. In DNA form, the CDR3 reads TGCAGTGCTTCTCGGCGAGCCTTCAACACCGGGGAGCTGTTTTTT. The chain recombines TRBV20-1 with TRBJ2-2; D is undetermined. Germline-derived CDR1 and CDR2 are DFQATT and SNEGSKA (reference sequence). The CDR3 sequence is 15 residues long. Trimming removed 5 bases from V and 2 bases from J, with 15 bases in between.

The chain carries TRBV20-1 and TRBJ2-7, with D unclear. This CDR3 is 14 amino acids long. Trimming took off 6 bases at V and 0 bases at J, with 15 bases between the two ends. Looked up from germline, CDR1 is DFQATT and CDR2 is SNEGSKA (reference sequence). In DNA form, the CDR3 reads TGCAGTGCCCAACGGTGGGTGAGCTCCTACGAGCAGTACTTC. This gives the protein CSAQRWVSSYEQYF.

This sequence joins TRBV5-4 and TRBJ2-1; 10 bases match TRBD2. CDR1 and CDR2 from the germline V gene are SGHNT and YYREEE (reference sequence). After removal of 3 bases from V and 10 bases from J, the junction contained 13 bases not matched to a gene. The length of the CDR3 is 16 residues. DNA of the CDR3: TGTGCCAGCAGCTCTGCTTTTGTAGCGGGGGGCGAGGAGCAGTTCTTC. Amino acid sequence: CASSSAFVAGGEEQFF. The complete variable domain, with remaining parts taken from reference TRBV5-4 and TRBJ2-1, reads ETGVTQSPTHLIKTRGQQVTLRCSSQSGHNTVSWYQQALGQGPQFIFQYYREEENGRGNFPPRFSGLQFPNYSSELNVNALELDDSALYLCASSSAFVAGGEEQFFGPGTRLTVL.

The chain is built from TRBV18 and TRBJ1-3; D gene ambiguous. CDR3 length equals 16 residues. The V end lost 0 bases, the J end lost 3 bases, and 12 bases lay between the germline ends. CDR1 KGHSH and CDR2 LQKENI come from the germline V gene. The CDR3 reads CASSPPVGPRGNTIYF. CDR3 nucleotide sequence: TGTGCCAGCTCACCACCGGTAGGGCCGCGTGGAAACACCATATATTTT.

The DNA for the CDR3 is TGTGCCAGCACGGCTCGGGACAGGGGCTCAAGGGGTGGCGGCTACACCTTC. This sequence encodes CASTARDRGSRGGGYTF. The chain couples TRBV6-1 to TRBJ1-2, with 10 bases matching TRBD1. V lost 7 bases and J lost 8; bases outside the gene matches: 19. The CDR3 is made up of 17 amino acids. Germline V gene sequence: CDR1 MNHNS, CDR2 SASEGT.

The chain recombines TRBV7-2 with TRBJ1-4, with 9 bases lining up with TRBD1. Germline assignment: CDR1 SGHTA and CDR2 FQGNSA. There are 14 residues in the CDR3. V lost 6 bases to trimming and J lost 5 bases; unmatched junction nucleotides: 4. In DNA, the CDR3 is TGTGCCAGCAGTAACAGGGGGCTGAATGAAAAACTGTTTTTT. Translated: CASSNRGLNEKLFF.

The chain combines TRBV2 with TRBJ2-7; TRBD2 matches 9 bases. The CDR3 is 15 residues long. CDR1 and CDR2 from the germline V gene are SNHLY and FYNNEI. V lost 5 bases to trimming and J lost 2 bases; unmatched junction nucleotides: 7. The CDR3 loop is CASSRRLAGTYEQYF. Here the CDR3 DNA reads TGTGCCAGCAGTAGGAGGCTAGCGGGAACCTACGAGCAGTACTTC.

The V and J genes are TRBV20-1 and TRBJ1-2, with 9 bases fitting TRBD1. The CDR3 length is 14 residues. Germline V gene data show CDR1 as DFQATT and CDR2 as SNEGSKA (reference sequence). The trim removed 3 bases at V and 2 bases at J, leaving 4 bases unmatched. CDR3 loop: CSASTGQGNYGYTF. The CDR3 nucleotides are TGCAGTGCTAGCACCGGACAGGGGAACTATGGCTACACCTTC.